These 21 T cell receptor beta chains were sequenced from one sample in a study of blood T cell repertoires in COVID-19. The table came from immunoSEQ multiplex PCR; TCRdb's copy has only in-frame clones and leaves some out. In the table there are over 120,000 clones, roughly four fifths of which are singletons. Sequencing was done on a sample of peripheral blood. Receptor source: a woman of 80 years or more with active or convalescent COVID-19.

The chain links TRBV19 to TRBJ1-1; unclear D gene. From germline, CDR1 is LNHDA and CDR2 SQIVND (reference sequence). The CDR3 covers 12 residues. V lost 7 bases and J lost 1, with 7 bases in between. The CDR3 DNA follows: TGTGCCAGTAATCGGGGGAACACTGAAGCTTTCTTT. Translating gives CASNRGNTEAFF.

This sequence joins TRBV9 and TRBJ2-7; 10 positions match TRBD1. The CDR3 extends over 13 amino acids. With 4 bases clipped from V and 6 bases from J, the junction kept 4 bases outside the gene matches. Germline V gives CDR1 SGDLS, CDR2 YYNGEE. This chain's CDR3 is CASSIRTGGEQYF. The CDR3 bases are TGTGCCAGCAGCATAAGGACAGGGGGCGAGCAGTACTTC.

The CDR3 bases are TGTGCCAGCAGCTTAGGTCGGGTAGCCCCACCAACAGATACGCAGTATTTT. Translated, it gives CASSLGRVAPPTDTQYF. The V gene is TRBV7-6, the J gene TRBJ2-3; D is unresolved. The germline V gene encodes CDR1 SGHVS and CDR2 FNYEAQ. Trimming removed 1 base at V and 3 bases at J, with 17 bases between. This CDR3 is 17 amino acids long.

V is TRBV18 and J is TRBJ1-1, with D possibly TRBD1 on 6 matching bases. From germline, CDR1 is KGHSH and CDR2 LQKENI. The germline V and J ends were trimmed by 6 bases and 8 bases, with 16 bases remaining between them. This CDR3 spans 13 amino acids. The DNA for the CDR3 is TGTGCCAGCTCCCAGGGGCCGAGAACGGAAGCTTTCTTT. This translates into CASSQGPRTEAFF.

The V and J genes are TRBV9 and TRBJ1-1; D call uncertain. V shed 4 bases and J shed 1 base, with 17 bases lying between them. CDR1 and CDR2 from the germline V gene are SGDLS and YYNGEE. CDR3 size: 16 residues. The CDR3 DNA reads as TGTGCCAGCAGCCCCTCGACACCGTTTTCGAACACTGAAGCTTTCTTT. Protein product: CASSPSTPFSNTEAFF.

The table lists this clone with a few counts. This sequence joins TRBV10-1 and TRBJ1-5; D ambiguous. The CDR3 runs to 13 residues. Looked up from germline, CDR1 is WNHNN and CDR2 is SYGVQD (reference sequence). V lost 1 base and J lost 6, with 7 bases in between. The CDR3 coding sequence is TGCGCCAGCAGTGAGTTCGGTGGTCAGCCCCAGCATTTT. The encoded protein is CASSEFGGQPQHF.

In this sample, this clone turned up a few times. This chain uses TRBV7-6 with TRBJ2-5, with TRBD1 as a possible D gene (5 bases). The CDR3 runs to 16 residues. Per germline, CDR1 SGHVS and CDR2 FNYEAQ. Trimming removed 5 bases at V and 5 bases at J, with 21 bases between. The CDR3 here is CASSPSPLGKGETQYF. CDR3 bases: TGTGCCAGCAGCCCCTCCCCCTTAGGGAAGGGGGAGACCCAGTACTTC.

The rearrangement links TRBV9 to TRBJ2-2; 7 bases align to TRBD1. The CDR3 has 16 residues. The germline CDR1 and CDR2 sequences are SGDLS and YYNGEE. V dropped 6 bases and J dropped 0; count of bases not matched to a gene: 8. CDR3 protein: CASTHQGTANTGELFF. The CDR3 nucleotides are TGTGCCAGCACCCACCAGGGGACAGCGAACACCGGGGAGCTGTTTTTT.

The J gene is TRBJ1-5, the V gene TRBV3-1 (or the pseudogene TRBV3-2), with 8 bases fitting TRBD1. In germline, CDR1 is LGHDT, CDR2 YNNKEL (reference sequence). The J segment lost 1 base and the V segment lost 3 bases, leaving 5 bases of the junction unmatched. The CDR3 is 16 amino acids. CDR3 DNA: TGTGCCAGCAGCCAGGGCACAGGGGGGAGCAATCAGCCCCAGCATTTT. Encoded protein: CASSQGTGGSNQPQHF.

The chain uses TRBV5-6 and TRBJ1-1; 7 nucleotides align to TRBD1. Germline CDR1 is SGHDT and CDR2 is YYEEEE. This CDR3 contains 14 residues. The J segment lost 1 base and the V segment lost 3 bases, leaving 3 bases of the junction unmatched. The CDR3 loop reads CASSYRGANTEAFF. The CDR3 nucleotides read TGTGCCAGCAGCTACAGGGGTGCGAACACTGAAGCTTTCTTT.

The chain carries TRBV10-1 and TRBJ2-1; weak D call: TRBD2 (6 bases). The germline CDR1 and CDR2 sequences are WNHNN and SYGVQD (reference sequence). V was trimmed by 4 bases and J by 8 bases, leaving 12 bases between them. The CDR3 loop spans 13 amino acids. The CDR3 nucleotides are TGCGCCAGCAGTGTGGACCGGAGGGATGAGCAGTTCTTC. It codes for CASSVDRRDEQFF.

CDR3 loop: CASSFGTVPNEKLFF. In DNA, the CDR3 is TGCGCCAGCAGCTTCGGGACAGTCCCTAATGAAAAACTGTTTTTT. The chain carries TRBV5-1 and TRBJ1-4; 7 bases agree with TRBD1. CDR1 and CDR2 from the germline V gene are SGHRS and YFSETQ. Losses at the gene ends were 2 bases for V and 3 bases for J; bases not matched to a gene: 4. The CDR3 totals 15 residues.

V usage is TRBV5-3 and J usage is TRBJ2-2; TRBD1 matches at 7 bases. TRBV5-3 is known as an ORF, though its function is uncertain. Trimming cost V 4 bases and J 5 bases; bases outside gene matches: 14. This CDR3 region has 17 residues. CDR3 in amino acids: CARSGNFDRAVTGELFF. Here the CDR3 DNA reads TGTGCCAGAAGCGGGAATTTTGACAGGGCAGTGACCGGGGAGCTGTTTTTT.

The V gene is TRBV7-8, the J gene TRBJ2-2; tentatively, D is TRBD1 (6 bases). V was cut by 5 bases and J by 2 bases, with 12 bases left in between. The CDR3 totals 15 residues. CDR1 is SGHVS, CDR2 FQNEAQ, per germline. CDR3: CASSRRQANTGELFF. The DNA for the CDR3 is TGTGCCAGCAGCCGGAGACAGGCTAACACCGGGGAGCTGTTTTTT.

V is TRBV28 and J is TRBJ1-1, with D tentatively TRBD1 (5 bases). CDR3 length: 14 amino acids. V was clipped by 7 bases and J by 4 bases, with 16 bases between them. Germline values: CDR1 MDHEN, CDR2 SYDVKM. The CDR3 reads CASTSPTGGTEAFF. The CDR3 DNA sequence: TGTGCCAGCACCTCTCCCACGGGGGGCACTGAAGCTTTCTTT.

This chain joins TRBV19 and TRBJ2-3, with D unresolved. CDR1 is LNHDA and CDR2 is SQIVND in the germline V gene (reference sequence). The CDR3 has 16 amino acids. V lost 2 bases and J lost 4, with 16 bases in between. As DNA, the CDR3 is TGTGCCAGTAGTATAACGGTCTTCCCCTCCCCAGATACGCAGTATTTT. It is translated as CASSITVFPSPDTQYF.

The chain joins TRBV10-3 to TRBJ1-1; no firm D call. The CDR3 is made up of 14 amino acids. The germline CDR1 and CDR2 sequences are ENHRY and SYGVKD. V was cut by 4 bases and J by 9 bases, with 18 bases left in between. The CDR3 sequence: CAISGGGRERKAFF. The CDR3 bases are TGTGCCATCAGTGGGGGAGGGCGAGAGAGGAAAGCTTTCTTT.

As DNA, the CDR3 is TGTGCCAGCAGGGCTAGCGGGGTGGGAAACATTCAGTACTTC. The encoded protein is CASRASGVGNIQYF. The V call is TRBV27, the J call TRBJ2-4; 9 bases agree with TRBD2. Germline V lookup: CDR1 MNHEY, CDR2 SMNVEV (reference sequence). There are 14 residues in the CDR3. V shed 6 bases, J shed 6 bases, and the junction held 6 bases outside the gene matches.

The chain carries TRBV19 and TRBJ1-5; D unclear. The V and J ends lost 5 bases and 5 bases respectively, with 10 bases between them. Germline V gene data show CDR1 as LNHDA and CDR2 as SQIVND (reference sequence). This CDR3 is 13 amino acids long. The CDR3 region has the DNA TGTGCCAGTAGTTTAACCGGGGATCAGCCCCAGCATTTT. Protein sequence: CASSLTGDQPQHF.

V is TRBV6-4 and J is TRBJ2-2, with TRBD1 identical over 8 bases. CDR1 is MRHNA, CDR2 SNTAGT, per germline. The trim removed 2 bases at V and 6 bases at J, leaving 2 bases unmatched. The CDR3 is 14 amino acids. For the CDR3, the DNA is TGTGCCAGCAGTGACGGACAGGGCCCCGGGGAGCTGTTTTTT. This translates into CASSDGQGPGELFF.

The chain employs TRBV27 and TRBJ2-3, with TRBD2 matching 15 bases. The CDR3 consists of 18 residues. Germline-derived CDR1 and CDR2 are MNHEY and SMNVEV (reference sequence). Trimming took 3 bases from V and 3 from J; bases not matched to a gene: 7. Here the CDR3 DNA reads TGTGCCAGCAGTTTTGGAGGGACTAGCGGGGGGCCGACAGATACGCAGTATTTT. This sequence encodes CASSFGGTSGGPTDTQYF.